This T cell receptor (beta chain) was identified during a study of early T cells in non-severe SARS-CoV-2 infection (dated by TCRdb to the early 2020s). At the level of the whole study: Bulk RNA from unsorted whole blood was used for TCR sequencing, so alpha and beta chains could not be paired.

Points the paper makes about the study in general: Matching against VDJdb was skewed toward anti-spike CD8 responses, likely underestimated virus-specific expansions, and missed private and CD4 specificities.

In the germline V gene, CDR1 corresponds to SNHLY and CDR2 to FYNNEI. Its CDR3 holds 12 amino acids, cysteine through phenylalanine. CDR3 DNA is the only sequence kept; it has 36 bases, read in frame from the first base. V is shortened by 6 bases, J by 6 bases, and the region joining them spans 11 bases. The method was 5' RACE. The run used a NextSeq 500. In the TCR library protocol, unique molecular identifiers were attached to individual cDNA molecules to correct for PCR bias and sequencing error. Both TCR alpha and beta chains were sequenced, and tight co-correlation was observed between alpha and beta sequence abundances in each sample. On the study's bioinformatics: Decombinator V4 was used to perform V gene, J gene and CDR3 annotation of TCR sequences. TCRs were defined as expanded if a significant change between any two time points was detected under a Poisson model with p below 0.0001. TCR abundances were normalised to the total number of TCRs sequenced in each sample and reported as counts per million. MAIT TCRs were defined by TRAV1-2 paired with TRAJ12, TRAJ20 or TRAJ33, and iNKT TCRs by TRAV10 paired with TRAJ18. VDJdb, accessed 1 November 2021, was searched for CMV, EBV and SARS-CoV-2 annotated TCRs, with TCRs annotated for multiple antigens excluded. In-frame beta chains were kept once TCRdb had trimmed the public reads at Q25 with fastp and called clones with MiXCR. Duplicate CDR3 protein sequences are folded into a single record with the most common DNA and genes. These V and J calls originate from TCRdb's pipeline instead of the authors' own analysis. Across this sample there are some 50,000 distinct CDR3 sequences, with almost 5.5% seen only once. Jointly, the top ten make up under 5.5% of the sample.

Set within a cohort of healthcare workers in London, UK, this nested case-control study involved weekly PCR testing of nasopharyngeal swabs along with blood sampling. Between 23 and 31 March 2020, the week of the UK lockdown, healthcare workers were enrolled and then followed up weekly for as long as 16 weeks. As concerns this clonotype: This receptor's antigen is unknown. No base-level quality is on record; no much larger clone is a single base apart.

This clonotype originated in an adult who was a healthcare worker with PCR-confirmed SARS-CoV-2 infection or an uninfected control (not recorded which). The chain is encoded by TRBV2 joined to TRBJ1-2; matching of 5 bases hints at TRBD1 as the D gene. This sample comprised whole blood, obtained at baseline. The CDR3 protein sequence reads: CASSRQIDGYTF. The DNA sequence is as follows: TGTGCCAGCAGCCGACAGATTGATGGCTACACCTTC.